This TCR beta chain was identified in a study of graft-versus-host responses after intestinal transplantation. Germline V gene data show CDR1 as MNHNS and CDR2 as SASEGT. The CDR3 contains 16 residues. The V end lost 5 bases, the J end lost 8 bases, and 24 bases lay between the germline ends. Profiling relied on immunoSEQ multiplex PCR, and the TCRdb table lists in-frame clones only, not all of them. The sample includes over 120,000 clones, 80% to 95% of them seen just once. This clone turned up a few times. As yet, its antigen is unknown. The rearrangement uses TRBV6-1 and TRBJ1-2; D possibly corresponds to TRBD1 (5 bases). Specimen: unstimulated CD4+ T cells sorted from spleen or lymph node cells, collected before intestinal transplant. This receptor was obtained from a human donor who received an intestinal transplant. As DNA, the CDR3 is TGTGCCAGCAGTCAAGGGGCCAGGGAGGCCGTCGGGGGCTACACCTTC. Translated: CASSQGAREAVGGYTF.